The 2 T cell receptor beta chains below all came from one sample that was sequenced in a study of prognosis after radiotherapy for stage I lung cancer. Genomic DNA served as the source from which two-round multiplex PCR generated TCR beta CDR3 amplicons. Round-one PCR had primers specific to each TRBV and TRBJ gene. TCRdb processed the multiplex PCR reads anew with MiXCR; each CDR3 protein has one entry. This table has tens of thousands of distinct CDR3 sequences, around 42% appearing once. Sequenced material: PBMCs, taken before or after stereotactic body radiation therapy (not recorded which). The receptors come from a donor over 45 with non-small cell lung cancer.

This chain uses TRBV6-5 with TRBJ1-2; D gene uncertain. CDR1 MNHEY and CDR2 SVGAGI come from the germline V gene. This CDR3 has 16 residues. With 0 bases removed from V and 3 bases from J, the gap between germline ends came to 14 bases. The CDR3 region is CASSYSPSAKDYGYTF. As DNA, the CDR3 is TGTGCCAGCAGTTACTCGCCGTCAGCCAAGGACTATGGCTACACCTTC.

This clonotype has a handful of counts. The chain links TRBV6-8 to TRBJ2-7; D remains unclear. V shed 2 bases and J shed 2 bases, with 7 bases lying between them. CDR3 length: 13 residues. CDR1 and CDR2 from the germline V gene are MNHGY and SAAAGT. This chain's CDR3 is CASSYKHTYEQYF. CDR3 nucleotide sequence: TGTGCCAGCAGTTACAAGCATACCTACGAGCAGTACTTC.